These 2 T cell receptor beta chains were all obtained from the same sample, sequenced in a study of T cell repertoires in cytomegalovirus infection. TCRdb fed the reads into MiXCR, producing one record per CDR3 protein. The sample contains some 900,000 distinct CDR3 sequences, 30% to 35% of which appear only once. Their specific antigens are unknown. The source was cultured CD8+ T cells from PBMCs, collected from culture after CMV antigen stimulation. These receptors came from a human donor in good health (CMV status not recorded). Some clones in this sample may be carry-over from other donors' samples.

The chain couples TRBV10-3 to TRBJ1-2; TRBD1 is a possible D gene (5 bases). V lost 8 bases and J 2 bases, leaving 12 bases between the germline ends. The CDR3 totals 13 residues. Germline CDR1 is ENHRY and CDR2 is SYGVKD. The CDR3 sequence is CAIHRDENYGYTF. For the CDR3, the DNA is TGTGCCATCCATCGGGACGAAAACTATGGCTACACCTTC.

The gene calls are TRBV28 and TRBJ2-1; D not certain. V was pared by 0 bases and J by 0 bases, with 12 bases between. This CDR3 is 17 amino acids long. Looked up from germline, CDR1 is MDHEN and CDR2 is SYDVKM. In DNA form, the CDR3 reads TGTGCCAGCAGTTTATGGGCAAATCTATACTCCTACAATGAGCAGTTCTTC. It is translated as CASSLWANLYSYNEQFF.